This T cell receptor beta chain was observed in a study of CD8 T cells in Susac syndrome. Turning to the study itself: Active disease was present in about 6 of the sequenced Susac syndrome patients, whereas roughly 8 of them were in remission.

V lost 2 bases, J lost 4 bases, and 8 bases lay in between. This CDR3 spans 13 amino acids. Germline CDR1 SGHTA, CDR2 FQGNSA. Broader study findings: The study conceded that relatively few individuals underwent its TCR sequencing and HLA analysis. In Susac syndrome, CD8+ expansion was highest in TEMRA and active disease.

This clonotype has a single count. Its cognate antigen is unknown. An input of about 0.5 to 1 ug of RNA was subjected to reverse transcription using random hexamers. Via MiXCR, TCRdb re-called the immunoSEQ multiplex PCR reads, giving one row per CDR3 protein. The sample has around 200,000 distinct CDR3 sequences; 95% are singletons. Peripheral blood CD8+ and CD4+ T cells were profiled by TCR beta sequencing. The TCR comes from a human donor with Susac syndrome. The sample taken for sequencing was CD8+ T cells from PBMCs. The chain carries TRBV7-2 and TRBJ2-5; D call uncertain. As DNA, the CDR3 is TGTGCCAGCAGCTTATCGGACGGAGAGACCCAGTACTTC. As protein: CASSLSDGETQYF.